One sample yielded the 28 T cell receptor beta chains listed below, sequenced in a study of identical twins (TCRdb year 2016). Library generation was performed with 5' RACE. The instrument was an Illumina HiSeq 2000. TCRdb ran its own pipeline on the public reads, namely fastp trimming at Q25 and MiXCR clone calling, and kept in-frame beta chains. Under each unique CDR3 protein, matching rows form one entry showing the most common genes and DNA. This sample is represented by about 530,000 distinct CDR3 sequences; around 15% of them were singletons. Of the sample, 0.44% falls within the top ten clones. These data were also filed under a second study, of yellow fever vaccine responses in identical twins.

The sample consisted of CD4+ T cells sorted from blood. The receptors shown here come from a woman in her late teens or twenties in good health.

The V and J genes are TRBV28 and TRBJ2-5; TRBD2 matches at 11 bases. CDR3 size: 15 residues. With 6 bases clipped from V and 2 bases from J, the junction kept 5 bases outside the gene matches. Germline V gene data show CDR1 as MDHEN and CDR2 as SYDVKM. The CDR3 nucleotides are TGTGCCAGCAGAAAAGGGACTAGCGGACAAGAGACCCAGTACTTC. This encodes CASRKGTSGQETQYF.

The CDR3 bases are TGCAGTGCTCCATACAATGAGCAGTTCTTC. This sequence encodes CSAPYNEQFF. The chain is built from TRBV20-1 and TRBJ2-1; D uncertain. The V gene lost 5 bases and the J gene lost 4 bases, with 3 bases spanning the gap. This CDR3 contains 10 residues. The V gene's germline CDR1 is DFQATT and CDR2 SNEGSKA (reference sequence).

The gene calls are TRBV9 and TRBJ2-1; 8 bases line up with TRBD2. The length of the CDR3 is 16 residues. Germline V gene data show CDR1 as SGDLS and CDR2 as YYNGEE. V gave up 0 bases and J gave up 9 bases; unmatched junction bases: 11. CDR3 amino acids: CASSVVGAGVLGEQFF. In DNA, the CDR3 is TGTGCCAGCAGCGTAGTGGGAGCGGGAGTTTTAGGTGAGCAGTTCTTC.

This clonotype was seen more than once but under ten times. The CDR3, as DNA: TGTGCCAGCAGCAAATACTGGGACAGTGTGGGGTACGTC. It encodes CASSKYWDSVGYV. The chain uses TRBV21-1 and TRBJ2-7; the table's D call, TRBD1, was not checked against the DNA. TRBV21-1 is noted as a pseudogene. The CDR3 is 13 residues long.

The chain has TRBV6-1 and TRBJ2-1; D is unclear. Per germline, CDR1 MNHNS and CDR2 SASEGT. With 1 base removed from V and 4 bases from J, the gap between germline ends came to 8 bases. The CDR3 spans 14 residues. Here the CDR3 reads CASSEGIAYNEQFF. CDR3 nucleotide sequence: TGTGCCAGCAGTGAAGGAATCGCGTACAATGAGCAGTTCTTC.

This clonotype was counted only a few times. The chain has TRBV3-1 and TRBJ2-5; the D call may be TRBD1 or TRBD2 (5 bases each). V was clipped by 2 bases and J by 5 bases, with 15 bases between them. The CDR3 totals 15 residues. In germline, CDR1 is LGHDT, CDR2 YNNKEL (reference sequence). This CDR3 is CASSQSRGSGETQYF. CDR3 in DNA: TGTGCCAGCAGCCAATCTCGGGGCAGTGGGGAGACCCAGTACTTC.

This chain connects TRBV20-1 to TRBJ1-2; 10 positions agree with TRBD1. The CDR3 contains 15 residues. J gave up 4 bases and V 6 bases, and 11 bases lay outside the gene matches. In germline, CDR1 is DFQATT, CDR2 SNEGSKA (reference sequence). CDR3 loop: CSAPRQGAKAYGYTF. The CDR3 bases are TGCAGTGCCCCCAGACAGGGGGCAAAGGCCTATGGCTACACCTTC.

This chain connects TRBV5-1 to TRBJ2-7, with D tentatively TRBD1 (5 bases). Trimming left V 0 bases short and J 3 bases short, with 10 bases between. Germline loops: CDR1 SGHRS, CDR2 YFSETQ. The CDR3 consists of 14 residues. CDR3 protein: CASSLDRPFYEQYF. Here the CDR3 DNA reads TGCGCCAGCAGCTTGGACAGGCCCTTCTACGAGCAGTACTTC.

This clonotype was counted a few times. The chain recombines TRBV7-7 with TRBJ2-2; 9 bases match TRBD1. The J segment lost 6 bases and the V segment lost 5 bases, leaving 7 bases of the junction unmatched. CDR3 size: 15 residues. Germline V gene data show CDR1 as SSHAT and CDR2 as FNYEAQ (reference sequence). CDR3: CASSKTGGFAGELFF. CDR3 in DNA: TGTGCCAGCAGCAAAACAGGGGGCTTTGCCGGGGAGCTGTTTTTT.

This clonotype has only a few counts. The chain is built from TRBV6-1 and TRBJ2-2; 7 bases match TRBD1. After removal of 6 bases from V and 6 bases from J, the junction contained 13 bases not matched to a gene. This CDR3 spans 16 amino acids. CDR1 is MNHNS and CDR2 is SASEGT in the germline V gene. The CDR3 sequence: CASRTPGTVYSGELFF. The CDR3 DNA is TGTGCCAGCAGAACCCCCGGGACAGTATACTCCGGGGAGCTGTTTTTT.

This clonotype was counted only a few times. The DNA for the CDR3 is TGTGCCAGCAGCGCAAATAGCGGGGGCGGGGAGACCCAGTACTTC. As protein: CASSANSGGGETQYF. The chain combines TRBV9 with TRBJ2-5; 9 nucleotides match TRBD2. The V gene's germline CDR1 is SGDLS and CDR2 YYNGEE. J gave up 5 bases and V 3 bases, and 8 bases lay outside the gene matches. The CDR3 extends over 15 amino acids.

This clonotype was seen a few times. The chain links TRBV12-3 or TRBV12-4 to TRBJ1-1, with 10 bases aligning to TRBD1. J lost 1 base, V lost 6 bases, and 2 bases had no gene match. CDR3 size: 14 residues. CDR3 DNA sequence: TGTGCCAGCAGGGGGACAGGGGAGAACACTGAAGCTTTCTTT. It yields the protein CASRGTGENTEAFF.

The table lists this clonotype with a few counts. The chain links TRBV5-1 to TRBJ2-5, with 14 bases fitting TRBD2. Germline CDR1 SGHRS, CDR2 YFSETQ. This CDR3 has 19 amino acids. The ends lost 1 base at V and 2 bases at J; junction bases unmatched: 10. The CDR3 bases are TGCGCCAGCAGCTTGTGGTCACCCGGGACTAGCGGGAGTCAAGAGACCCAGTACTTC. Its translation is CASSLWSPGTSGSQETQYF.

The CDR3: CASSIGTSGSDTQYF. The CDR3 nucleotides read TGTGCCAGCAGTATCGGGACTAGCGGGTCAGATACGCAGTATTTT. This sequence joins TRBV25-1 and TRBJ2-3; 12 positions agree with TRBD2. V was clipped by 5 bases and J by 4 bases; unmatched bases: 4. In germline, CDR1 is MGHDK, CDR2 SYGVNS. The CDR3 length is 15 residues.

Many counts were recorded for this clonotype. The genes are TRBV24-1 and TRBJ2-1; D unresolved. V lost 4 bases to trimming and J lost 7 bases, with 10 bases between them. CDR3 length equals 13 residues. Per germline, CDR1 KGHDR and CDR2 SFDVKD. CDR3 sequence (DNA): TGTGCCACCAGTGACTCAGGTCGGAATGAGCAGTTCTTC. It yields the protein CATSDSGRNEQFF.

The gene calls are TRBV11-2 and TRBJ2-7; the D is unclear. Germline lookup yields CDR1 SGHAT and CDR2 FQNNGV. The CDR3 is 13 amino acids. V lost 5 bases to trimming and J lost 4 bases, with 12 bases between them. The chain's CDR3 is CASSTTRFYEQYV. For the CDR3, the DNA is TGTGCCAGCAGCACCACAAGATTTTACGAGCAGTACGTC.

This clonotype has more than one count but fewer than ten. The rearrangement joins TRBV20-1 to TRBJ1-1, with no clear D. Trimming removed 6 bases from V and 7 bases from J, with 15 bases in between. CDR1 and CDR2 from the germline V gene are DFQATT and SNEGSKA (reference sequence). This CDR3 is built from 12 residues. DNA of the CDR3: TGCAGTGCGGGGAGCTCGGGCCTTGAAGCTTTCTTT. Translating it yields CSAGSSGLEAFF.

J is TRBJ1-4 and V is TRBV5-1; D unresolved. Germline CDR1 reads SGHRS; CDR2 reads YFSETQ. The V end lost 0 bases, the J end lost 0 bases, and 9 bases lay between the germline ends. This CDR3 is built from 16 residues. CDR3 protein: CASSLAYSATNEKLFF. The CDR3 bases are TGCGCCAGCAGCTTGGCATACAGCGCAACTAATGAAAAACTGTTTTTT. Looking up the rest from reference TRBV5-1 and TRBJ1-4 gives the full variable domain: KAGVTQTPRYLIKTRGQQVTLSCSPISGHRSVSWYQQTPGQGLQFLFEYFSETQRNKGNFPGRFSGRQFSNSRSEMNVSTLELGDSALYLCASSLAYSATNEKLFFGSGTQLSVL.

J is TRBJ2-3 and V is TRBV5-1; D not certain. Germline CDR1 is SGHRS and CDR2 is YFSETQ. The germline V and J ends were trimmed by 0 bases and 0 bases, with 11 bases remaining between them. The CDR3 extends over 16 amino acids. CDR3 sequence (DNA): TGCGCCAGCAGCTTGGCACTCCAGCCTAGCACAGATACGCAGTATTTT. Its protein is CASSLALQPSTDTQYF.

This clonotype was found many times. The chain links TRBV7-9 to TRBJ2-1; 7 bases match TRBD2. The CDR3 has 16 residues. V lost 5 bases to trimming and J lost 4 bases; unmatched junction nucleotides: 11. CDR1 is SEHNR and CDR2 is FQNEAQ in the germline V gene (reference sequence). The CDR3 region is CASSLVPAGSYNEQFF. The CDR3 nucleotides are TGTGCCAGCAGCCTAGTTCCAGCGGGGTCATACAATGAGCAGTTCTTC.

The J gene is TRBJ2-3, the V gene TRBV3-1; D is undetermined. Germline lookup yields CDR1 LGHDT and CDR2 YNNKEL (reference sequence). V lost 2 bases and J 2 bases, leaving 8 bases between the germline ends. The CDR3 is made up of 14 amino acids. Written as DNA, the CDR3 is TGTGCCAGCAGCCAACAGGTCCTCACAGATACGCAGTATTTT. Its protein is CASSQQVLTDTQYF.

The CDR3 coding sequence is TGCGCCAGCAGCTTGGAGTGGGGCCAAGAGACCCAGTACTTC. Translating it yields CASSLEWGQETQYF. The V gene is TRBV5-1, the J gene TRBJ2-5; no reliable D call. Germline V lookup: CDR1 SGHRS, CDR2 YFSETQ. This CDR3 has 14 residues. Trimming removed 0 bases at V and 1 base at J, with 7 bases between.

This clonotype was counted between two and nine times. The chain's CDR3 is CASRTQGGNTEAFF. In DNA, the CDR3 is TGTGCCAGCAGGACTCAGGGGGGGAACACTGAAGCTTTCTTT. The chain combines TRBV6-1 with TRBJ1-1; the match to TRBD1 covers 7 bases. Germline V lookup: CDR1 MNHNS, CDR2 SASEGT. The ends lost 6 bases at V and 1 base at J; junction bases unmatched: 5. CDR3 length: 14 amino acids.

This clonotype was counted a few times. The J gene is TRBJ1-2, the V gene TRBV4-1, with a weak D call TRBD1 (6 bases). Trimming removed 3 bases from V and 8 bases from J, with 25 bases in between. The length of the CDR3 is 17 residues. Germline V gives CDR1 MGHRA, CDR2 YSYEKL. In nucleotides, the CDR3 is TGCGCCAGCAGCCAGGCCAGGGATTCAGGGGTACTGGGGGGCTACACCTTC. It encodes CASSQARDSGVLGGYTF.

The chain joins TRBV6-5 to TRBJ2-7; D may be TRBD1 (6 bases). Germline values: CDR1 MNHEY, CDR2 SVGAGI. CDR3 length: 12 amino acids. The CDR3 sequence: CAVSQGTYEQYF. The CDR3 nucleotides are TGTGCAGTGAGTCAGGGGACCTACGAGCAGTACTTC.

This clonotype appeared a few times. The chain joins TRBV20-1 to TRBJ2-6; D uncertain. V was pared by 6 bases and J by 1 base, with 7 bases between. CDR1 and CDR2 (germline): DFQATT, SNEGSKA (reference sequence). The CDR3 sequence is 13 residues long. CDR3 bases: TGCAGTGCCCCGTTTTCTGGGGCCAACGTCCTGACTTTC. This gives the protein CSAPFSGANVLTF.

This clonotype was counted between two and nine times. V gene TRBV20-1 combines with J gene TRBJ1-1, with D possibly being TRBD1 (5 bases). The CDR3 runs 15 residues. Germline CDR1 is DFQATT and CDR2 is SNEGSKA (reference sequence). With 1 base removed from V and 2 bases from J, the gap between germline ends came to 14 bases. The CDR3 bases are TGCAGTGCTAGAGCGGGGGGGGGATCAAACACTGAAGCTTTCTTT. It yields the protein CSARAGGGSNTEAFF.

This clonotype was detected a few times. The J gene is TRBJ2-5, the V gene TRBV5-6; 7 bases agree with TRBD2. Per the germline V gene, CDR1 is SGHDT and CDR2 is YYEEEE. Germline trimming cut 0 bases from V and 3 bases from J; bases unmatched to any gene: 5. The CDR3 is 15 residues long. CDR3 coding DNA: TGTGCCAGCAGCTTGGTGGGAGGGTTGGAAGAGACCCAGTACTTC. Amino acid sequence: CASSLVGGLEETQYF.